One and the same sample provided the 11 T cell receptor beta chains below, sequenced in a study of identical twins. TCRdb re-analysed the 5' RACE reads in MiXCR, keeping a single row per CDR3 protein. Among 200,000 to 250,000 distinct CDR3 sequences listed, 6% to 9% were seen once. These records were also assigned to another study, of yellow fever vaccine responses in identical twins.

The specimen was memory (CD45RO+) T cells sorted from blood. Receptors originate from a woman aged 18-35 years in good health.

This clonotype was seen only a few times. The J gene is TRBJ2-5, the V gene TRBV9; the D gene is possibly TRBD2 (5 bases). CDR1 is SGDLS, CDR2 YYNGEE, per germline. V was shortened by 0 bases and J by 5 bases, with 17 bases between the two germline ends. The CDR3 length is 16 residues. As DNA, the CDR3 is TGTGCCAGCAGCGTAGATCCGGGCCGAGGCGGGGAGACCCAGTACTTC. It codes for CASSVDPGRGGETQYF.

This clonotype was recorded a few times. J is TRBJ2-1 and V is TRBV27; 10 nucleotides agree with TRBD1. Germline CDR1 reads MNHEY; CDR2 reads SMNVEV (reference sequence). This CDR3 is 13 amino acids long. The ends lost 6 bases at V and 7 bases at J; junction bases unmatched: 3. Here the CDR3 reads CASRGQGWNEQFF. Here the CDR3 DNA reads TGTGCCAGCAGGGGACAGGGGTGGAATGAGCAGTTCTTC.

There are many counts of this clonotype. The chain links TRBV5-1 to TRBJ1-1; no clear D gene. Trimming left V 5 bases short and J 0 bases short, with 11 bases between. Germline V gene data show CDR1 as SGHRS and CDR2 as YFSETQ. CDR3 length equals 14 residues. DNA of the CDR3: TGCGCCAGCAGAACCGGCGGAATGAACACTGAAGCTTTCTTT. Translating it yields CASRTGGMNTEAFF.

The chain has TRBV4-1 and TRBJ2-3, with D unclear. V lost 3 bases to trimming and J lost 0 bases, with 7 bases between them. The germline V gene encodes CDR1 MGHRA and CDR2 YSYEKL. This CDR3 has 14 amino acids. The CDR3 region has the DNA TGCGCCAGCAGCCAGGCGGAGAGCACAGATACGCAGTATTTT. This sequence encodes CASSQAESTDTQYF.

This clonotype was seen only a few times. The CDR3 region has the DNA TGTGCCAGCATGCTTGGAGGACTAGCGGGAGGGCGGGGTGAGCAGTTCTTC. It yields the protein CASMLGGLAGGRGEQFF. The gene calls are TRBV5-6 and TRBJ2-1; 15 nucleotides match TRBD2. In germline, CDR1 is SGHDT, CDR2 YYEEEE. The CDR3 spans 17 residues. V was pared by 6 bases and J by 9 bases, with 13 bases of the junction left unmatched.

The chain is built from TRBV6-2 or TRBV6-3 and TRBJ2-3, with 7 bases matching TRBD2. The V segment lost 4 bases and the J segment 1 base; nucleotides outside the gene matches: 8. The V gene's germline CDR1 is MNHEY and CDR2 SVGEGT. CDR3 length: 16 amino acids. CDR3 nucleotide sequence: TGTGCCAGCAGTTCCCCCGCGGGAGTGGGCACAGATACGCAGTATTTT. The encoded protein is CASSSPAGVGTDTQYF.

The DNA of the CDR3 is TGTGCCAGCAGTGAAAGGGACAGAACATCCTACGAGCAGTACTTC. It translates to CASSERDRTSYEQYF. This rearrangement joins TRBV6-1 to TRBJ2-7; 7 nucleotides align to TRBD1. Germline V gene lookup returns CDR1 MNHNS and CDR2 SASEGT. The CDR3 runs 15 residues. V lost 2 bases, J lost 1 base, and 5 bases stayed unmatched.

The J gene is TRBJ2-1, the V gene TRBV6-5; unclear D gene. CDR3 length: 16 amino acids. CDR1 is MNHEY and CDR2 is SVGAGI in the germline V gene. Trimming took off 0 bases at V and 5 bases at J, with 14 bases between the two ends. Written as DNA, the CDR3 is TGTGCCAGCAGTTACTCCAGGTTGTCGGGCCACAATGAGCAGTTCTTC. It encodes CASSYSRLSGHNEQFF.

This chain uses TRBV6-6 with TRBJ1-3; D not resolved. This CDR3 spans 12 amino acids. Trimming pared 7 bases from V and 10 bases from J, leaving 14 bases between. The V gene's germline CDR1 is MNHNY and CDR2 SVGAGI (reference sequence). CDR3 coding DNA: TGTGCCAGCAAGGACTCACCGTCAACCATATATTTT. Its protein is CASKDSPSTIYF.

This clonotype was detected ten times or more. This chain links TRBV3-1 with TRBJ1-2; D unresolved. Germline V gives CDR1 LGHDT, CDR2 YNNKEL (reference sequence). With 0 bases removed from V and 7 bases from J, the gap between germline ends came to 12 bases. The CDR3 has 14 amino acids. CDR3 protein: CASSQEGGLIGYTF. In nucleotides, the CDR3 is TGTGCCAGCAGCCAAGAGGGAGGTCTTATTGGCTACACCTTC.

This clonotype was counted at least ten times. The chain is built from TRBV4-3 and TRBJ2-7, with D possibly matching TRBD1 (6 bases). V was pared by 0 bases and J by 2 bases, with 11 bases between. Germline V lookup: CDR1 LGHNA, CDR2 YSLEER. CDR3 length: 15 residues. The CDR3 DNA sequence: TGCGCCAGCAGCCAAGAGGGGCCAGGGGCCTACGAGCAGTACTTC. Translation gives CASSQEGPGAYEQYF.